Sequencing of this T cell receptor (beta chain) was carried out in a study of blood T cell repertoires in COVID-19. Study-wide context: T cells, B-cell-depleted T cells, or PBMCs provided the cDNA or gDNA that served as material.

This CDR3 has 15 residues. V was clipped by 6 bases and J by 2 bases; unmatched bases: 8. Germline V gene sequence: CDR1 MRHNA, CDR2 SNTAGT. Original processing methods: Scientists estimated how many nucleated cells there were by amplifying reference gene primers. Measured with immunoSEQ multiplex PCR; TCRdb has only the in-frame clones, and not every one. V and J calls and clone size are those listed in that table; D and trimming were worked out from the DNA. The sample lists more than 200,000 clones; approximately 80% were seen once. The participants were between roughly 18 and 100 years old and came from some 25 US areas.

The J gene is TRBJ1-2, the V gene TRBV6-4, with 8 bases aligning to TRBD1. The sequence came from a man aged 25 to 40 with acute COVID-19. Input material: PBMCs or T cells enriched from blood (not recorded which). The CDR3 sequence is CASSPATGANYGYTF. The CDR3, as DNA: TGTGCCAGCAGCCCTGCGACAGGGGCGAACTATGGCTACACCTTC.